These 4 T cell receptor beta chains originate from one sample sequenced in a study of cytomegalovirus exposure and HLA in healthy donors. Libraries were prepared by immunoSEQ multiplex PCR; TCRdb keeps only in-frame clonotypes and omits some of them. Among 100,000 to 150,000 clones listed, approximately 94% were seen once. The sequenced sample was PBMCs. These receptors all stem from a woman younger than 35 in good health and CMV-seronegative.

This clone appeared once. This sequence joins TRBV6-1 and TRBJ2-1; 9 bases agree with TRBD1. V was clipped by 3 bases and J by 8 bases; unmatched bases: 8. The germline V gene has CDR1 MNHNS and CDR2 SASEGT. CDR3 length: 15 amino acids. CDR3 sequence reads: CASSDRDRVSHEQFF. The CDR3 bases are TGTGCCAGCAGTGACCGGGACAGGGTATCGCATGAGCAGTTCTTC.

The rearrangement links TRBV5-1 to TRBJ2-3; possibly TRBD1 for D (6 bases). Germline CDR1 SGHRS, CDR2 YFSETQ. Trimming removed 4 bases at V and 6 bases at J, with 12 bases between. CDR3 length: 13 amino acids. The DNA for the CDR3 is TGCGCCAGCAGCCCCAACAGGGCGGATACGCAGTATTTT. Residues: CASSPNRADTQYF. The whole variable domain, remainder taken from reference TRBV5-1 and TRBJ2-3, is KAGVTQTPRYLIKTRGQQVTLSCSPISGHRSVSWYQQTPGQGLQFLFEYFSETQRNKGNFPGRFSGRQFSNSRSEMNVSTLELGDSALYLCASSPNRADTQYFGPGTRLTVL.

The CDR3 DNA follows: TGTGCCATCAGTGAGTCATTAGGAATTAGCGGGAGAGTCTACGAGCAGTACTTC. Amino acids: CAISESLGISGRVYEQYF. This rearrangement joins TRBV10-3 to TRBJ2-7, with 9 bases identical to TRBD2. Trimming removed 0 bases from V and 3 bases from J; junction bases left unmatched: 12. CDR3 length: 18 residues. Germline CDR1 is ENHRY and CDR2 is SYGVKD.

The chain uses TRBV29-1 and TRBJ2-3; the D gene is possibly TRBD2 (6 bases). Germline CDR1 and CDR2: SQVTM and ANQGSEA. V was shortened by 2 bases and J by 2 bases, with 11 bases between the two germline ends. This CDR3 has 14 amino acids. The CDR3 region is CSVELGGFTDTQYF. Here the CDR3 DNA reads TGCAGCGTTGAATTAGGAGGGTTCACAGATACGCAGTATTTT.